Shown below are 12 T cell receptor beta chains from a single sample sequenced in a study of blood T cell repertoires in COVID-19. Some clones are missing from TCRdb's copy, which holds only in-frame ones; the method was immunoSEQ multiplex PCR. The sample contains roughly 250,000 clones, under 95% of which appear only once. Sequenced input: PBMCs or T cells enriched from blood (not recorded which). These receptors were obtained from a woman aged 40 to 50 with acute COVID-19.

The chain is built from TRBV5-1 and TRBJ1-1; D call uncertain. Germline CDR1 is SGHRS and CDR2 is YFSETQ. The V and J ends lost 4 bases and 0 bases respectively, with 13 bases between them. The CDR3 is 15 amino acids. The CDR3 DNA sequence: TGCGCCAGCAGCCTGGGTGAGGGAATGAACACTGAAGCTTTCTTT. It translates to CASSLGEGMNTEAFF.

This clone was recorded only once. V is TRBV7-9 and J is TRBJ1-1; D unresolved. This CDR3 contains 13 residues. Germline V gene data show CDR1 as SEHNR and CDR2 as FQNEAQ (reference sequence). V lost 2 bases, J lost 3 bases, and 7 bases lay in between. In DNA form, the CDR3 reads TGTGCCAGCAGCTTAACGGGGTACACTGAAGCTTTCTTT. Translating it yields CASSLTGYTEAFF.

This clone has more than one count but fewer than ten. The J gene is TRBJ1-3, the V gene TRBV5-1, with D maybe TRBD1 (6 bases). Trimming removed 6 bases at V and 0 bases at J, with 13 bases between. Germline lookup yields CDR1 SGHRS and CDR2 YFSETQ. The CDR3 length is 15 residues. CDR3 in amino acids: CASTLGAYSGNTIYF. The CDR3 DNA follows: TGCGCCAGCACCCTGGGGGCATACTCTGGAAACACCATATATTTT.

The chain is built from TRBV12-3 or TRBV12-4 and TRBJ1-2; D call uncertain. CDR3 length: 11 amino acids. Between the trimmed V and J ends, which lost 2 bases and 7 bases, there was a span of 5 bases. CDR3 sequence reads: CASSLQVGYTF. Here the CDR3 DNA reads TGTGCCAGCAGTTTACAGGTTGGCTACACCTTC.

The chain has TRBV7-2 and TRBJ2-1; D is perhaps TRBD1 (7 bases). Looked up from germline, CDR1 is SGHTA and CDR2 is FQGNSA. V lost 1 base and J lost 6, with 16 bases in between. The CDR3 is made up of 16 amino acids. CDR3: CASSLEGALASNEQFF. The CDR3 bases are TGTGCCAGCAGCTTAGAGGGGGCGCTAGCGAGCAATGAGCAGTTCTTC. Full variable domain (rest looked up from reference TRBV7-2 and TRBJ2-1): GAGVSQSPSNKVTEKGKDVELRCDPISGHTALYWYRQSLGQGLEFLIYFQGNSAPDKSGLPSDRFSAERTGGSVSTLTIQRTQQEDSAVYLCASSLEGALASNEQFFGPGTRLTVL.

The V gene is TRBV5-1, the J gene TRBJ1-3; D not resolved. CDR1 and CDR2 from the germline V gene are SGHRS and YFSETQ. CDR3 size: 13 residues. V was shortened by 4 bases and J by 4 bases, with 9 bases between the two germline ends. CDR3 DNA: TGCGCCAGCAGCGGTAGTGTCGGAAACACCATATATTTT. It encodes CASSGSVGNTIYF.

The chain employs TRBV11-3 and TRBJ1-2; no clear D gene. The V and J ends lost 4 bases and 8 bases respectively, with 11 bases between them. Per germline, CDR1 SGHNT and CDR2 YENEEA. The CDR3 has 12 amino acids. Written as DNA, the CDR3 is TGTGCCAGCAGCTCCCCGGGGAGCGGCTACACCTTC. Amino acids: CASSSPGSGYTF.

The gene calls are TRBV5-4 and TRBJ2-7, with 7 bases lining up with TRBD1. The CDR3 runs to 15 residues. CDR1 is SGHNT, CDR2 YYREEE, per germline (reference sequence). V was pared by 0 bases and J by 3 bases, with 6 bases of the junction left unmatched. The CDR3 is CASSLGQGANYEQYF. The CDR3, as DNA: TGTGCCAGCAGCTTGGGACAGGGAGCCAACTACGAGCAGTACTTC.

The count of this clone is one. The CDR3 DNA reads as TGTGCCAGCAGCCGGGCCGTAGGGGCGAACACTGAAGCTTTCTTT. Translated: CASSRAVGANTEAFF. The chain combines TRBV27 with TRBJ1-1, with D possibly being TRBD1 (5 bases). Deletions cut 6 bases from V and 1 base from J, with 15 bases between. The germline gives CDR1 MNHEY, CDR2 SMNVEV (reference sequence). This CDR3 contains 15 residues.

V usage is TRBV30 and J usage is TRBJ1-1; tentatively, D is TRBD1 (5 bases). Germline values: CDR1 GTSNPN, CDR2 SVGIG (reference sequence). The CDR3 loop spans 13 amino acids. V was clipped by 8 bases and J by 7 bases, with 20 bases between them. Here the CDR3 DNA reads TGTGCCCTGAAACCACAGGTCGTCGGTGAAGCTTTCTTT. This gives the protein CALKPQVVGEAFF.

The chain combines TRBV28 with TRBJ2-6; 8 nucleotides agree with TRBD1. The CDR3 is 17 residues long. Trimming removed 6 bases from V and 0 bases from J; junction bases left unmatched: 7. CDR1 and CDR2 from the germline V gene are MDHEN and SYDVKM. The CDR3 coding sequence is TGTGCCAGCAGCCCAGGGGGCTCTAGCTCTGGGGCCAACGTCCTGACTTTC. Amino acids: CASSPGGSSSGANVLTF. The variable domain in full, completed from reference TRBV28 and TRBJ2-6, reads DVKVTQSSRYLVKRTGEKVFLECVQDMDHENMFWYRQDPGLGLRLIYFSYDVKMKEKGDIPEGYSVSREKKERFSLILESASTNQTSMYLCASSPGGSSSGANVLTFGAGSRLTVL.

The CDR3 DNA follows: TGTGCCAGCAGTGCCTTAGGGACACATCAAGCCGCAGATACGCAGTATTTT. Translation: CASSALGTHQAADTQYF. The genes are TRBV2 and TRBJ2-3; D possibly corresponds to TRBD1 (6 bases). V lost 4 bases and J 4 bases, leaving 21 bases between the germline ends. The CDR3 has 17 residues. Germline V gene sequence: CDR1 SNHLY, CDR2 FYNNEI.